Each of the 5 T cell receptor beta chains below was sequenced from the same sample in a study of T cells in Graves' hyperthyroidism and ophthalmopathy. Amplified regions were TCR beta CDR3 sequences from RNA transcripts. A first-round RT-PCR of the TCR CDR3 used the HTBI primer set. One entry per CDR3 protein results from TCRdb running MiXCR on the multiplex PCR reads. The profile shows 310,000 or so distinct CDR3 sequences, over 15% of them singletons. The sequenced sample was blood. These receptors originate from a woman in her fifties or sixties with Graves' ophthalmopathy.

This clonotype occurred many times. The chain carries TRBV7-2 and TRBJ1-2, with TRBD1 as a possible D gene (5 bases). V lost 6 bases, J lost 3 bases, and 14 bases lay in between. This CDR3 is built from 14 residues. Germline V CDR1 and CDR2: SGHTA, FQGNSA. CDR3 sequence reads: CASSSGNRDYGYTF. Written as DNA, the CDR3 is TGTGCCAGCAGTTCAGGGAATCGGGACTATGGCTACACCTTC.

This clonotype turned up a few times. CDR3 residues: CSATGQPNHF. The CDR3 DNA is TGCAGTGCTACGGGTCAGCCCAATCATTTT. The chain links TRBV20-1 to TRBJ1-5; no clear D. V was clipped by 4 bases and J by 16 bases, with 14 bases between them. The CDR3 contains 10 residues. Germline CDR1 is DFQATT and CDR2 is SNEGSKA (reference sequence).

Many counts were recorded for this clonotype. The chain uses TRBV7-2 and TRBJ2-7; no clear D. The CDR3 has 11 residues. Germline V CDR1 and CDR2: SGHTA, FQGNSA. Trimming stripped 5 bases from V and 4 bases from J, with 6 bases between. CDR3 sequence: CASSIEYEQYF. The CDR3 DNA reads TGTGCCAGCAGCATAGAGTACGAGCAGTACTTC.

CDR3 bases: TGTGCCAGCAGTGATAGGGAACCAGGCGAGCAGTACTTC. As protein: CASSDREPGEQYF. V gene TRBV25-1 combines with J gene TRBJ2-7; D is uncertain. Germline V CDR1 and CDR2: MGHDK, SYGVNS. CDR3 size: 13 residues. V was trimmed by 3 bases and J by 6 bases, leaving 12 bases between them.

This clonotype appeared a few times. The chain combines TRBV9 with TRBJ1-3; a weak D match, TRBD1 (6 bases). The CDR3 sequence is 15 residues long. Trimming removed 5 bases from V and 2 bases from J, with 14 bases in between. CDR1 is SGDLS, CDR2 YYNGEE, per germline. CDR3 nucleotide sequence: TGTGCCAGCAGTCCTTCCGGACAGCCTGGAAACACCATATATTTT. The encoded protein is CASSPSGQPGNTIYF.